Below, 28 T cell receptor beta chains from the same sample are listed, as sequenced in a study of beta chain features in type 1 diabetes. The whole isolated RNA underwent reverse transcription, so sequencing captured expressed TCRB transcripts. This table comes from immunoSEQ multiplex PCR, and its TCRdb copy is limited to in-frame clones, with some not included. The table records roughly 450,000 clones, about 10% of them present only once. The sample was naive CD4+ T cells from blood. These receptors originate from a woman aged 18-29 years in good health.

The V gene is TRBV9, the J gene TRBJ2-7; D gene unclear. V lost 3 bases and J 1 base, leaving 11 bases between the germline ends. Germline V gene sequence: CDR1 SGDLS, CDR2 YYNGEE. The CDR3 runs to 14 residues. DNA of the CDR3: TGTGCCAGCAGCGAACTTGGCGGATCCTACGAGCAGTACTTC. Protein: CASSELGGSYEQYF.

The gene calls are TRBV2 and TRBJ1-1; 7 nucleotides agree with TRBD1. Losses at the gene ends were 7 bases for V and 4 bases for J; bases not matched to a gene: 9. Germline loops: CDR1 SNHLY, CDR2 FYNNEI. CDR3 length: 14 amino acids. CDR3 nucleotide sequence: TGTGCCAGCACAGGGGGGATAGTGGGCACTGAAGCTTTCTTT. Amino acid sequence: CASTGGIVGTEAFF.

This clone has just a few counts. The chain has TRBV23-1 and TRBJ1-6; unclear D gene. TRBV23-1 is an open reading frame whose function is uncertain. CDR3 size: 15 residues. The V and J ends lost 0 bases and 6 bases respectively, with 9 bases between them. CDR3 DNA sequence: TGCGCCAGCAGTCAATCGGATACGCTTAATTCACCCCTCCACTTT. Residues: CASSQSDTLNSPLHF.

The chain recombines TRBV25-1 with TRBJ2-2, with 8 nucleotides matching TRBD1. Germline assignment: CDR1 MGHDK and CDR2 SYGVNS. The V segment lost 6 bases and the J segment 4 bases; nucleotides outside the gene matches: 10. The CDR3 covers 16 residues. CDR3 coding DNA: TGTGCCAGCAGGACTCCCGGGACAGGTTCCACCGGGGAGCTGTTTTTT. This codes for CASRTPGTGSTGELFF.

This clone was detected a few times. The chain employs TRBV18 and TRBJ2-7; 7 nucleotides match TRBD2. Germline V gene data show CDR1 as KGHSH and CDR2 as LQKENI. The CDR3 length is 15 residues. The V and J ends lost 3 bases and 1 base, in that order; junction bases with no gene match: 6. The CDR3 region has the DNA TGTGCCAGCTCACCTTTCCCGGGACTATCCTACGAGCAGTACTTC. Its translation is CASSPFPGLSYEQYF.

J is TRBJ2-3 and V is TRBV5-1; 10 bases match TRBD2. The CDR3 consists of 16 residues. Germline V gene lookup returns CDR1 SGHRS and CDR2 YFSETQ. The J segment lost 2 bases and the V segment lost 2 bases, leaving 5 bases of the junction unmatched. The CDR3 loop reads CASSFRGLADTDTQYF. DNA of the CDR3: TGCGCCAGCAGCTTCCGAGGACTAGCGGACACAGATACGCAGTATTTT.

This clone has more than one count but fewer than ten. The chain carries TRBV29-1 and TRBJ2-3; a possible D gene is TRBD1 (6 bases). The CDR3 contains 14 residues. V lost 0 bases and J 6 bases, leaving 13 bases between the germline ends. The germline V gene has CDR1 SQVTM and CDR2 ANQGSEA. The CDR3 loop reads CSVEDRTGMDTQYF. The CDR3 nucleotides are TGCAGCGTTGAAGATCGAACAGGGATGGATACGCAGTATTTT.

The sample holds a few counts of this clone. CDR3 sequence: CASSPEIGTGEDEQYV. For the CDR3, the DNA is TGTGCCAGCTCACCAGAAATAGGGACAGGGGAGGACGAGCAGTACGTC. The chain uses TRBV18 and TRBJ2-7, with 10 nucleotides matching TRBD1. Losses at the gene ends were 2 bases for V and 5 bases for J; bases not matched to a gene: 9. The CDR3 is 16 amino acids. Germline CDR1 KGHSH, CDR2 LQKENI.

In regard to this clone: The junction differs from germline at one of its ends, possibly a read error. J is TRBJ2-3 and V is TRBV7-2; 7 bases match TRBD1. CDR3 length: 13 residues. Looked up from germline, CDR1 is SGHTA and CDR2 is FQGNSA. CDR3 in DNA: TGTGCCAGCAGCCGGGTGAGGGGACAGACCAATTCTTTT. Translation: CASSRVRGQTNSF. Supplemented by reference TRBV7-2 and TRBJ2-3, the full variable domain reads GAGVSQSPSNKVTEKGKDVELRCDPISGHTALYWYRQSLGQGLEFLIYFQGNSAPDKSGLPSDRFSAERTGGSVSTLTIQRTQQEDSAVYLCASSRVRGQTNSFGPGTRLTVL.

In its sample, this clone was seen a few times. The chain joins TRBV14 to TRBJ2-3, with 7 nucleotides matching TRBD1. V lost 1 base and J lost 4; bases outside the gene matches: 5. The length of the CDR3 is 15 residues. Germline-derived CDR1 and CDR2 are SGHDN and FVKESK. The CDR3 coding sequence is TGTGCCAGCAGCCAAGTGTCAGGGGGTCCAGATACGCAGTATTTT. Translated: CASSQVSGGPDTQYF.

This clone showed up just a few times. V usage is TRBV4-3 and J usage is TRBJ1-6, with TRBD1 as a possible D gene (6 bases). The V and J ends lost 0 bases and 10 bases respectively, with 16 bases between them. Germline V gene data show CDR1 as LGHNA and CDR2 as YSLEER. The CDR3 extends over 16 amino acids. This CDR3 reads CASSQETDRVGSPLHF. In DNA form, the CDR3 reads TGCGCCAGCAGCCAAGAAACGGACAGAGTAGGCTCACCCCTCCACTTT.

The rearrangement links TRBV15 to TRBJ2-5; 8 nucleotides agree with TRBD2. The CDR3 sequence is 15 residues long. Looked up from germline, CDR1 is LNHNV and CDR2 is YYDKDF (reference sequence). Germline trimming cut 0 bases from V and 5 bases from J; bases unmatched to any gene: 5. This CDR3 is CATSRDPGGRETQYF. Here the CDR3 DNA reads TGTGCCACCAGCAGAGATCCGGGCGGGAGGGAGACCCAGTACTTC.

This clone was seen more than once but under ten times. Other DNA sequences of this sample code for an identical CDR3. The CDR3 DNA reads as TGCGCCAGCAGCCTCCGCGACACCGGGGAGCTGTTTTTT. The encoded protein is CASSLRDTGELFF. V is TRBV5-1 and J is TRBJ2-2; D is uncertain. V lost 4 bases to trimming and J lost 3 bases, with 7 bases between them. Germline CDR1 is SGHRS and CDR2 is YFSETQ. CDR3 length equals 13 residues.

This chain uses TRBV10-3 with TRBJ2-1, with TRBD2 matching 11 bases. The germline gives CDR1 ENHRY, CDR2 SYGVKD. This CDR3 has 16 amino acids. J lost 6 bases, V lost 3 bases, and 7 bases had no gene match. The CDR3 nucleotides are TGTGCCATCAGTGAATCGGTAGCGGGAGGGTTCAATGAGCAGTTCTTC. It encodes CAISESVAGGFNEQFF.

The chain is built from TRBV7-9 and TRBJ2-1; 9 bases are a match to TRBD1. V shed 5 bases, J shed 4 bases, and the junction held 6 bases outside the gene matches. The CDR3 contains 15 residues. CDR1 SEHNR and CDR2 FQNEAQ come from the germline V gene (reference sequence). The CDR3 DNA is TGTGCCAGCAGCCACGACAGGGGGGGATACAATGAGCAGTTCTTC. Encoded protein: CASSHDRGGYNEQFF. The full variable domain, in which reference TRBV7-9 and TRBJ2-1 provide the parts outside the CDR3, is DTGVSQNPRHKITKRGQNVTFRCDPISEHNRLYWYRQTLGQGPEFLTYFQNEAQLEKSRLLSDRFSAERPKGSFSTLEIQRTEQGDSAMYLCASSHDRGGYNEQFFGPGTRLTVL.

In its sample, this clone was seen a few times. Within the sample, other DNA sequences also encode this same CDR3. CDR3 residues: CASSYSRNTEAFF. The CDR3 region has the DNA TGTGCCAGCAGTTACTCGAGGAACACTGAAGCTTTCTTT. The V call is TRBV6-5, the J call TRBJ1-1; D is unclear. The CDR3 spans 13 residues. V gave up 0 bases and J gave up 1 base, with 3 bases separating them. Germline lookup yields CDR1 MNHEY and CDR2 SVGAGI.

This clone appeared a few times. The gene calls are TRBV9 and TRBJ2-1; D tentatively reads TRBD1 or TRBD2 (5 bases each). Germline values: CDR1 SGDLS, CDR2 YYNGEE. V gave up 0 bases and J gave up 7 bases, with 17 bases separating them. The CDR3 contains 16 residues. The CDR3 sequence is CASSVVGTEKANEQFF. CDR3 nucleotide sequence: TGTGCCAGCAGCGTAGTGGGGACGGAAAAGGCAAATGAGCAGTTCTTC.

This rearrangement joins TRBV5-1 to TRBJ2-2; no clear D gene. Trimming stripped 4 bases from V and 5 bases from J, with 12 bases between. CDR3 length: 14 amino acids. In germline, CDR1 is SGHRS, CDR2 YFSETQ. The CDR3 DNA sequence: TGCGCCAGCAGCCCTTGGGGTGCGACCGGGGAGCTGTTTTTT. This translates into CASSPWGATGELFF.

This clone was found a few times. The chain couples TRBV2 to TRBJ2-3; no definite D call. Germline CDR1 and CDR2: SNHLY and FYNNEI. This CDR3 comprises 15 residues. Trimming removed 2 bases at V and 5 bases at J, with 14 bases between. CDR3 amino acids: CASSELSLRLDTQYF. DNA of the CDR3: TGTGCCAGCAGTGAATTAAGTCTTAGGCTAGATACGCAGTATTTT.

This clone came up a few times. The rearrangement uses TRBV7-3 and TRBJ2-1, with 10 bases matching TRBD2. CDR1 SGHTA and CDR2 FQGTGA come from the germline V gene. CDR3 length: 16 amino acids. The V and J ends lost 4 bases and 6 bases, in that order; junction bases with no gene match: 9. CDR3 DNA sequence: TGTGCCAGCAGCTCTAGCGGGAGAGGCGGCAGCAATGAGCAGTTCTTC. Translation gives CASSSSGRGGSNEQFF.

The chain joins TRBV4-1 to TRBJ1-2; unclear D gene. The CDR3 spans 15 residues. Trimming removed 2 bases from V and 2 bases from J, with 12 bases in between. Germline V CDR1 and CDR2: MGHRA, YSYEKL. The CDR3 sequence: CASSQYYSINYGYTF. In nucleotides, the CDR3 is TGCGCCAGCAGCCAATATTACAGCATAAACTATGGCTACACCTTC.

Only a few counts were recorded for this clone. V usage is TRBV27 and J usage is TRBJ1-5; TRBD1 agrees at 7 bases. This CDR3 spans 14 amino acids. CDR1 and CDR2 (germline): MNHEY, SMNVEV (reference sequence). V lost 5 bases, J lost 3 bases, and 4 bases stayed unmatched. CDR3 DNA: TGTGCCAGCAGTCGACAGGGCTACAATCAGCCCCAGCATTTT. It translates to CASSRQGYNQPQHF.

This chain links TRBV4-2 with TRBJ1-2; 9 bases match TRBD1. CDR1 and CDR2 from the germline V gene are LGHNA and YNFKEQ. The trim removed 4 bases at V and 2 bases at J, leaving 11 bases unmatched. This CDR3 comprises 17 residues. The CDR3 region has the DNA TGTGCCAGCAGCCCTCGGGACAGGGCGCACTCGAACTATGGCTACACCTTC. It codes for CASSPRDRAHSNYGYTF.

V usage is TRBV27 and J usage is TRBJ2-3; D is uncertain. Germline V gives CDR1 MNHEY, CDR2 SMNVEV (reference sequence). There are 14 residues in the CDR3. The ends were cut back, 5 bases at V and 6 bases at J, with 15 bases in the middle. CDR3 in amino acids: CASSRPRRPDTQYF. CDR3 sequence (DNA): TGTGCCAGCAGTCGCCCGCGGCGGCCCGATACGCAGTATTTT.

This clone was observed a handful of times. CDR3 region: CASKAGGYNEQFF. The CDR3 DNA sequence: TGTGCCAGCAAGGCGGGGGGCTACAATGAGCAGTTCTTC. The chain links TRBV6-5 to TRBJ2-1, with 8 bases aligning to TRBD2. The CDR3 spans 13 residues. Trimming removed 7 bases from V and 3 bases from J; junction bases left unmatched: 2. Germline V gene lookup returns CDR1 MNHEY and CDR2 SVGAGI.

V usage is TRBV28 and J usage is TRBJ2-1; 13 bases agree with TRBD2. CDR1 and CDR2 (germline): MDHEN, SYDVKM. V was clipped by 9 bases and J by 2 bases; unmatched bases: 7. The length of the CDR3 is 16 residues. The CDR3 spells CASTSGGAPTYNEQFF. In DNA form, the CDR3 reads TGTGCCAGTACTAGCGGGGGGGCCCCAACCTACAATGAGCAGTTCTTC.

CDR3 sequence reads: CASSFRQGGETQYF. The DNA of the CDR3 is TGTGCCAGCAGTTTCCGACAGGGAGGGGAGACCCAGTACTTC. This chain connects TRBV28 to TRBJ2-5; D tentatively fits TRBD1 or TRBD2 (7 bases each). Looked up from germline, CDR1 is MDHEN and CDR2 is SYDVKM. CDR3 length: 14 amino acids. V lost 3 bases and J lost 5, with 13 bases in between.

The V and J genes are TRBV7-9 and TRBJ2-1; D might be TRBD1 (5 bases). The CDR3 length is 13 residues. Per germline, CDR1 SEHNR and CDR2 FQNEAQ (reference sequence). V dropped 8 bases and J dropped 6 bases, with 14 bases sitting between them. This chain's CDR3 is CASQGPLFNEQFF. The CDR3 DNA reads TGTGCCAGCCAGGGCCCCCTCTTCAATGAGCAGTTCTTC. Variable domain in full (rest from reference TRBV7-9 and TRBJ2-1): DTGVSQNPRHKITKRGQNVTFRCDPISEHNRLYWYRQTLGQGPEFLTYFQNEAQLEKSRLLSDRFSAERPKGSFSTLEIQRTEQGDSAMYLCASQGPLFNEQFFGPGTRLTVL.